Listed here are 22 T cell receptor beta chains from one sample, sequenced in a study of T-cell memory formation after mild COVID-19. From the 5' RACE reads, TCRdb called clonotypes with MiXCR, one entry per CDR3 protein. This table has 150,000 to 200,000 distinct CDR3 sequences, more than 14% appearing once. Sequenced material: PBMCs or a T cell subset sorted from them (not recorded which). The receptors stem from an adult woman who had mild COVID-19 (a few samples of this study predate the infection). Cell type and time point are not known.

Concerning this clonotype itself: A junction end diverges from the germline sequence, so it may reflect a read error. The chain combines TRBV3-1 with TRBJ1-2, with 8 bases matching TRBD1. The germline V gene has CDR1 LGHDT and CDR2 YNNKEL (reference sequence). The CDR3 covers 13 residues. CDR3 nucleotide sequence: TGTGCCAGCAGCCAGGGGACAGGCTATGGCCACACCTTC. Protein sequence: CASSQGTGYGHTF.

This clonotype was picked up a small number of times. The CDR3 DNA follows: TGTGCCAGCAGCTTGTCGGACGGGTACATTCAGTACTTC. Protein product: CASSLSDGYIQYF. This chain uses TRBV5-5 with TRBJ2-4; D unresolved. The germline CDR1 and CDR2 sequences are SGHKS and YYEKEE (reference sequence). Trimming removed 1 base from V and 8 bases from J, with 10 bases in between. The CDR3 loop spans 13 amino acids.

The rearrangement joins TRBV7-3 to TRBJ2-3; D is uncertain. Trimming cost V 5 bases and J 1 base, with 10 bases left between them. Germline V gives CDR1 SGHTA, CDR2 FQGTGA. This CDR3 is built from 14 residues. This CDR3 is CASSILGGTDTQYF. The DNA for the CDR3 is TGTGCCAGCAGCATCCTAGGAGGCACAGATACGCAGTATTTT.

In this sample, this clonotype turned up a few times. The rearrangement uses TRBV6-2 or TRBV6-3 and TRBJ2-4; no firm D call. Trimming took 3 bases from V and 0 from J, leaving 9 bases between them. CDR3 length equals 15 residues. Germline V gives CDR1 MNHEY, CDR2 SVGEGT. The CDR3 sequence is CASSYLELAKNIQYF. CDR3 nucleotides: TGTGCCAGCAGTTATCTGGAGCTAGCCAAAAACATTCAGTACTTC.

The chain has TRBV6-1 and TRBJ1-2; no definite D call. From germline, CDR1 is MNHNS and CDR2 SASEGT. V lost 8 bases to trimming and J lost 1 base, with 11 bases between them. This CDR3 is built from 13 residues. The CDR3 nucleotides are TGTGCCAGCTCCCGCGGTTATAACTATGGCTACACCTTC. This translates into CASSRGYNYGYTF.

This chain joins TRBV18 and TRBJ1-1; TRBD1 might be the D (5 bases). Looked up from germline, CDR1 is KGHSH and CDR2 is LQKENI. This CDR3 spans 17 amino acids. The V end lost 3 bases, the J end lost 1 base, and 18 bases lay between the germline ends. CDR3 sequence: CASSPVRQRTGNTEAFF. CDR3 bases: TGTGCCAGCTCACCCGTCCGACAGAGAACGGGGAACACTGAAGCTTTCTTT.

In its sample, this clonotype was seen a few times. V and J are TRBV29-1 and TRBJ2-1; 8 bases are a match to TRBD1. CDR1 and CDR2 (germline): SQVTM, ANQGSEA. The CDR3 consists of 14 residues. With 5 bases clipped from V and 8 bases from J, the junction kept 11 bases outside the gene matches. The CDR3: CSVLSRTGLYEQFF. The CDR3 DNA follows: TGCAGCGTTCTGTCGAGGACAGGGTTGTATGAGCAGTTCTTC.

This clonotype was seen a handful of times. V and J are TRBV4-1 and TRBJ2-7; 10 positions match TRBD2. V shed 1 base, J shed 6 bases, and the junction held 9 bases outside the gene matches. CDR3 length: 16 amino acids. Per germline, CDR1 MGHRA and CDR2 YSYEKL. CDR3 region: CASSQATSGGAGEQYF. In DNA form, the CDR3 reads TGCGCCAGCAGCCAAGCCACGAGCGGGGGGGCCGGCGAGCAGTACTTC.

The chain has TRBV24-1 and TRBJ2-2; no firm D call. Trimming pared 5 bases from V and 0 bases from J, leaving 6 bases between. Germline-derived CDR1 and CDR2 are KGHDR and SFDVKD. This CDR3 has 14 residues. In nucleotides, the CDR3 is TGTGCCACCAGTGCCCAGGCGAACACCGGGGAGCTGTTTTTT. Protein product: CATSAQANTGELFF.

This clonotype was counted many times. The rearrangement uses TRBV20-1 and TRBJ2-1, with 15 bases that match TRBD2. CDR3 length: 17 residues. Germline V lookup: CDR1 DFQATT, CDR2 SNEGSKA (reference sequence). V shed 6 bases, J shed 4 bases, and the junction held 10 bases outside the gene matches. The CDR3, as DNA: TGCAGTGCCCTGGGGACTAGCGGGAGGATCGTTTACAATGAGCAGTTCTTC. This sequence encodes CSALGTSGRIVYNEQFF.

J is TRBJ2-3 and V is TRBV14; 12 nucleotides agree with TRBD2. Trimming took 0 bases from V and 1 from J; bases not matched to a gene: 5. Germline CDR1 reads SGHDN; CDR2 reads FVKESK. The length of the CDR3 is 18 residues. CDR3 in amino acids: CASSQDRRLAGGTDTQYF. For the CDR3, the DNA is TGTGCCAGCAGCCAAGATCGAAGACTAGCGGGAGGCACAGATACGCAGTATTTT.

The J gene is TRBJ2-1, the V gene TRBV15; D possibly corresponds to TRBD2 (6 bases). This CDR3 comprises 16 residues. The V and J ends lost 2 bases and 3 bases respectively, with 14 bases between them. The V gene's germline CDR1 is LNHNV and CDR2 YYDKDF (reference sequence). CDR3 amino acids: CATSRTLGGGYNEQFF. CDR3 DNA sequence: TGTGCCACCAGCAGAACCCTCGGGGGTGGCTACAATGAGCAGTTCTTC.

Only a few counts were recorded for this clonotype. This chain links TRBV19 with TRBJ1-5; the match to TRBD1 covers 7 bases. The CDR3 runs 16 residues. The V and J ends lost 3 bases and 2 bases, in that order; junction bases with no gene match: 7. The germline V gene encodes CDR1 LNHDA and CDR2 SQIVND (reference sequence). CDR3: CASSMRQGFGNQPQHF. The CDR3 bases are TGTGCCAGTAGTATGAGACAGGGTTTTGGCAATCAGCCCCAGCATTTT. Combining the CDR3 with reference TRBV19 and TRBJ1-5 gives the whole variable domain DGGITQSPKYLFRKEGQNVTLSCEQNLNHDAMYWYRQDPGQGLRLIYYSQIVNDFQKGDIAEGYSVSREKKESFPLTVTSAQKNPTAFYLCASSMRQGFGNQPQHFGDGTRLSIL.

The chain recombines TRBV5-1 with TRBJ2-5; D is perhaps TRBD1 (6 bases). The V and J ends lost 4 bases and 8 bases respectively, with 18 bases between them. Per germline, CDR1 SGHRS and CDR2 YFSETQ. This CDR3 spans 14 amino acids. In nucleotides, the CDR3 is TGCGCCAGCAGCCAGGACAGCAGGGGCCCTACCCAGTACTTC. Residues: CASSQDSRGPTQYF.

The rearrangement uses TRBV27 and TRBJ1-1, with 7 bases matching TRBD1. The CDR3 contains 14 residues. V shed 2 bases and J 8 bases; nucleotides not matched to a gene: 8. The germline V gene encodes CDR1 MNHEY and CDR2 SMNVEV (reference sequence). The DNA of the CDR3 is TGTGCCAGCAGTTTACATATTAAGGGACAGGAAGCTTTCTTT. Protein: CASSLHIKGQEAFF.

The rearrangement links TRBV7-9 to TRBJ2-7, with 7 nucleotides matching TRBD2. Germline V gives CDR1 SEHNR, CDR2 FQNEAQ (reference sequence). This CDR3 is built from 13 residues. Trimming at V came to 7 bases and at J to 4 bases, leaving 7 bases not matched to a gene. The CDR3 DNA reads TGTGCCAGCACGAGCGGGAACCCGTACGAGCAGTACTTC. This encodes CASTSGNPYEQYF. Full variable domain (remainder filled in from reference TRBV7-9 and TRBJ2-7): DTGVSQNPRHKITKRGQNVTFRCDPISEHNRLYWYRQTLGQGPEFLTYFQNEAQLEKSRLLSDRFSAERPKGSFSTLEIQRTEQGDSAMYLCASTSGNPYEQYFGPGTRLTVT.

This rearrangement joins TRBV3-1 to TRBJ2-7; D is tentatively TRBD1 or TRBD2 (5 bases each). The CDR3 is made up of 14 amino acids. V was clipped by 4 bases and J by 3 bases, with 13 bases between them. Germline V gene sequence: CDR1 LGHDT, CDR2 YNNKEL (reference sequence). In nucleotides, the CDR3 is TGTGCCAGCAGCCTTTCCGGGACGGGCTACGAGCAGTACTTC. Translating it yields CASSLSGTGYEQYF.

This clonotype was seen a handful of times. The gene calls are TRBV4-1 and TRBJ2-3; 8 bases map to TRBD2. The trim removed 6 bases at V and 7 bases at J, leaving 12 bases unmatched. Germline CDR1 and CDR2: MGHRA and YSYEKL. The CDR3 sequence is 15 residues long. CDR3 sequence: CASRPLAGPGNTQYF. DNA for the CDR3: TGCGCCAGCAGGCCCCTAGCGGGCCCTGGGAATACGCAGTATTTT.

The chain recombines TRBV5-1 with TRBJ2-7; 12 nucleotides agree with TRBD1. Trimming cost V 0 bases and J 3 bases; bases outside gene matches: 7. This CDR3 has 17 amino acids. Germline V gives CDR1 SGHRS, CDR2 YFSETQ. In DNA, the CDR3 is TGCGCCAGCAGCTTGGGTTTGGGACAGGGGGCCCTCTACGAGCAGTACTTC. Translated, it gives CASSLGLGQGALYEQYF.

This clonotype came up many times. The gene calls are TRBV9 and TRBJ1-2; D remains ambiguous. CDR1 SGDLS and CDR2 YYNGEE come from the germline V gene. Trimming left V 0 bases short and J 6 bases short, with 18 bases between. The CDR3 runs 16 residues. CDR3 nucleotides: TGTGCCAGCAGCGTAGCTACGAGTCCGTCGGGTGATGGCTACACCTTC. Encoded protein: CASSVATSPSGDGYTF.

The table lists this clonotype with a few counts. The rearrangement uses TRBV20-1 and TRBJ1-2, with 9 positions matching TRBD1. Trimming at V came to 5 bases and at J to 8 bases, leaving 18 bases not matched to a gene. Per germline, CDR1 DFQATT and CDR2 SNEGSKA (reference sequence). The CDR3 contains 16 residues. The CDR3 spells CSAPPVPGQGLEGYTF. CDR3 sequence (DNA): TGCAGTGCTCCCCCCGTCCCGGGACAGGGATTGGAGGGCTACACCTTC.

This clonotype was seen a handful of times. The gene calls are TRBV5-5 and TRBJ2-7, with D perhaps TRBD2 (6 bases). The germline V gene has CDR1 SGHKS and CDR2 YYEKEE (reference sequence). The V gene lost 0 bases and the J gene lost 3 bases, with 13 bases spanning the gap. This CDR3 has 15 residues. In DNA, the CDR3 is TGTGCCAGCAGCTTGGGAGGGACTTCATACTACGAGCAGTACTTC. Translated, it gives CASSLGGTSYYEQYF.